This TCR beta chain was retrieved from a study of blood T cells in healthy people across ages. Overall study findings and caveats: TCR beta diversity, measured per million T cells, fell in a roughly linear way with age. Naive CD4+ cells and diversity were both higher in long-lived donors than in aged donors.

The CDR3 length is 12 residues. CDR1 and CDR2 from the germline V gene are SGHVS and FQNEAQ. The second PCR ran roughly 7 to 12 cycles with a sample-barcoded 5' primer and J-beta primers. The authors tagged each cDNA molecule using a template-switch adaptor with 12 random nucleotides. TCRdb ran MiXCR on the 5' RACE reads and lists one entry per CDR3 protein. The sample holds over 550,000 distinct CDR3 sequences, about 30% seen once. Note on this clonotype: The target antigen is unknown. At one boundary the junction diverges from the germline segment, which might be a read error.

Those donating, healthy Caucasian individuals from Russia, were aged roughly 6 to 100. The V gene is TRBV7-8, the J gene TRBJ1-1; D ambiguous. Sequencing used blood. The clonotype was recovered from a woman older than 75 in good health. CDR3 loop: CACSLWQDEAFF. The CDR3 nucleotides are TGTGCCTGCAGCTTATGGCAGGATGAAGCTTTCTTT.